The 22 T cell receptor beta chains reported below all come from one sample, sequenced in a study of blood T cells in healthy people across ages. Primed by a sample-barcoded 5' primer and a J-beta primer mix, a second PCR proceeded for roughly 7 to 12 cycles. Each CDR3 protein is one row after TCRdb ran MiXCR on the 5' RACE reads. The sample lists some 1.6 million distinct CDR3 sequences, almost 35% occurring once. Sequenced material: blood. These receptors were collected from a woman aged 30 to 39 in good health.

This chain connects TRBV20-1 to TRBJ2-5; a possible D gene is TRBD2 (7 bases). The CDR3 runs 13 residues. V lost 5 bases and J lost 5, with 15 bases in between. CDR1 DFQATT and CDR2 SNEGSKA come from the germline V gene (reference sequence). The CDR3 bases are TGCAGTGCTGGGGGGGGCCCGTCCGAGACCCAGTACTTC. It codes for CSAGGGPSETQYF.

The table lists this clonotype with a few counts. One end of the junction is discordant with germline, which a read error may explain. This sequence joins TRBV5-1 and TRBJ2-4; D is tentatively TRBD1 or TRBD2 (7 bases each). The J call may be mistaken, given a closer DNA end match to TRBJ2-5. The CDR3 contains 16 residues. Germline loops: CDR1 SGHRS, CDR2 YFSETQ. CDR3 nucleotide sequence: TGCGCCAGTAGCTTGTTGCAGGGGGGGTTCGGAGAGACCCAGTACTTC. Protein sequence: CASSLLQGGFGETQYF.

Worth noting for this clonotype: This could be a read error, since a much larger clone is one nucleotide away. The chain couples TRBV20-1 to TRBJ2-3, with 8 nucleotides matching TRBD2. Germline V CDR1 and CDR2: DFQATT, SNEGSKA (reference sequence). V lost 4 bases to trimming and J lost 0 bases; unmatched junction nucleotides: 12. The CDR3 sequence is 17 residues long. The CDR3 DNA reads as TGCAGTGCTACCTCGAGCGGGAGAGTTCCTAGCACAGATACGCAGTATTTT. Translated, it gives CSATSSGRVPSTDTQYF.

This clonotype has only a few counts. V is TRBV14 and J is TRBJ1-4; 9 nucleotides align to TRBD1. This CDR3 region has 13 residues. With V trimmed by 6 bases and J by 6 bases, 2 bases remained unmatched. Germline CDR1 is SGHDN and CDR2 is FVKESK. The chain's CDR3 is CASRTGGDEKLFF. Written as DNA, the CDR3 is TGTGCCAGCAGGACAGGGGGAGATGAAAAACTGTTTTTT.

This chain links TRBV25-1 with TRBJ1-5; D gene uncertain. In germline, CDR1 is MGHDK, CDR2 SYGVNS. The CDR3 extends over 13 amino acids. The V end lost 4 bases, the J end lost 3 bases, and 7 bases lay between the germline ends. CDR3 residues: CASSAGDNQPQHF. The CDR3 nucleotides read TGTGCCAGCAGTGCTGGGGACAATCAGCCCCAGCATTTT.

The chain couples TRBV3-1 to TRBJ2-4; weak D call: TRBD2 (8 bases). Germline V gives CDR1 LGHDT, CDR2 YNNKEL (reference sequence). The germline V and J ends were trimmed by 2 bases and 13 bases, with 18 bases remaining between them. The CDR3 is made up of 14 amino acids. CDR3 residues: CASSQREGAGEQYF. In nucleotides, the CDR3 is TGTGCCAGCAGCCAACGGGAGGGGGCGGGTGAGCAGTACTTC.

This clonotype showed up just once. This chain links TRBV2 with TRBJ2-4, with D unclear. V was pared by 1 base and J by 10 bases, with 8 bases between. Germline values: CDR1 SNHLY, CDR2 FYNNEI. The CDR3 covers 12 residues. This CDR3 reads CASSEGGRIQYF. Written as DNA, the CDR3 is TGTGCCAGCAGTGAAGGAGGTCGGATTCAGTACTTC.

J is TRBJ1-1 and V is TRBV2; 7 bases are a match to TRBD1. The CDR3 is made up of 12 amino acids. Germline loops: CDR1 SNHLY, CDR2 FYNNEI. This chain's CDR3 is CASGGGRTEAFF. CDR3 DNA: TGTGCTAGCGGAGGGGGCAGGACTGAAGCTTTCTTT. The complete variable domain, with remaining parts taken from reference TRBV2 and TRBJ1-1, reads EPEVTQTPSHQVTQMGQEVILRCVPISNHLYFYWYRQILGQKVEFLVSFYNNEISEKSEIFDDQFSVERPDGSNFTLKIRSTKLEDSAMYFCASGGGRTEAFFGQGTRLTVV.

The chain combines TRBV6-1 with TRBJ1-6; D is undetermined. The CDR3 covers 14 residues. Looked up from germline, CDR1 is MNHNS and CDR2 is SASEGT. The V gene lost 6 bases and the J gene lost 0 bases, with 6 bases spanning the gap. This CDR3 reads CASSDGSYNSPLHF. The CDR3 DNA sequence: TGTGCCAGCAGCGACGGCTCCTATAATTCACCCCTCCACTTT.

Note on this clonotype: Sequence at one end of the junction differs from germline and may be a read error. The chain combines TRBV27 with TRBJ2-1; 11 bases map to TRBD2. CDR3 length: 16 residues. The germline CDR1 and CDR2 sequences are MNHEY and SMNVEV (reference sequence). This chain's CDR3 is CAGSPGTSGSYNEQFF. The CDR3 nucleotides read TGTGCCGGCAGTCCTGGGACTAGCGGCTCCTACAATGAGCAGTTCTTC.

The CDR3 DNA is TGTGCCAGCAGCGCCTGGACTAGCGGGGAACTCAATGAGCAGTTCTTC. Translated: CASSAWTSGELNEQFF. The V and J genes are TRBV11-2 and TRBJ2-1, with 12 nucleotides matching TRBD2. CDR3 length: 16 amino acids. Germline loops: CDR1 SGHAT, CDR2 FQNNGV. Trimming took 5 bases from V and 6 from J; bases not matched to a gene: 8.

The sample holds many counts of this clonotype. The rearrangement links TRBV28 to TRBJ2-7, with TRBD1 matching 9 bases. Germline CDR1 reads MDHEN; CDR2 reads SYDVKM. The CDR3 is 13 amino acids. Trimming at V came to 5 bases and at J to 7 bases, leaving 6 bases not matched to a gene. CDR3 bases: TGTGCCAGCAGTGCCGGACAGGGGCGGGAGCAGTACTTC. Its translation: CASSAGQGREQYF.

There are many counts of this clonotype. This sequence joins TRBV29-1 and TRBJ2-5; D is unresolved. The CDR3 is 8 residues long. Looked up from germline, CDR1 is SQVTM and CDR2 is ANQGSEA. With 7 bases removed from V and 5 bases from J, the gap between germline ends came to 2 bases. The CDR3 reads CSDETQYF. The DNA for the CDR3 is TGCAGCGATGAGACCCAGTACTTC.

On this clonotype: A much larger clonotype is one base distant, so this may be a read error. This sequence joins TRBV3-1 and TRBJ2-1; tentative D call: TRBD2 (5 bases). This CDR3 comprises 14 residues. Per germline, CDR1 LGHDT and CDR2 YNNKEL (reference sequence). Trimming left V 0 bases short and J 9 bases short, with 12 bases between. CDR3 DNA sequence: TGTGCCAGCAGCCAAGAGGAGGCACGGGGTGAGCAGTTCTTC. It codes for CASSQEEARGEQFF.

This clonotype was seen repeatedly, ten times or more. V usage is TRBV29-1 and J usage is TRBJ2-5; 7 bases align to TRBD1. The CDR3 has 13 residues. Trimming took 7 bases from V and 4 from J; bases not matched to a gene: 9. Per germline, CDR1 SQVTM and CDR2 ANQGSEA. The CDR3 DNA follows: TGCAGCGGACTTGACAGGGTCGGAGAGACCCAGTACTTC. It specifies CSGLDRVGETQYF.

This clonotype was counted only a few times. This may stem from a read error, because a much larger clone lies one nucleotide away. The CDR3 protein is CAASAGMRTEAFF. The CDR3 region has the DNA TGTGCCGCCAGCGCAGGGATGAGAACTGAAGCTTTCTTT. The V gene is TRBV15, the J gene TRBJ1-1; D may be TRBD1 (5 bases). The CDR3 sequence is 13 residues long. The germline CDR1 and CDR2 sequences are LNHNV and YYDKDF (reference sequence).

This clonotype was seen a handful of times. This chain connects TRBV13 to TRBJ2-7; either TRBD1 or TRBD2 may fit D (5 bases each). This CDR3 has 13 residues. V dropped 9 bases and J dropped 5 bases, with 17 bases sitting between them. Germline V gives CDR1 PRHDT, CDR2 FYEKMQ (reference sequence). The CDR3 coding sequence is TGTGCCAGTGGGGTTTGGGGGTCACACGAGCAGTACTTC. It encodes CASGVWGSHEQYF.

The chain carries TRBV20-1 and TRBJ2-7; weak D call: TRBD2 (6 bases). The CDR3 is 13 amino acids. Germline CDR1 DFQATT, CDR2 SNEGSKA (reference sequence). The DNA for the CDR3 is TGCAGCCCCGGGACTTTCGCTTCCTACGAGCAGTACTTC. Residues: CSPGTFASYEQYF.

This sequence joins TRBV5-1 and TRBJ2-2, with TRBD2 as a possible D gene (6 bases). The germline gives CDR1 SGHRS, CDR2 YFSETQ. The CDR3 runs 16 residues. V was trimmed by 0 bases and J by 7 bases, leaving 16 bases between them. The CDR3 DNA reads as TGCGCCAGCAGCTTGGCCAATTCGGGGGTCGGCGGGGAGCTGTTTTTT. Protein: CASSLANSGVGGELFF.

This clonotype was recorded many times. This sequence joins TRBV4-2 and TRBJ2-1, with D possibly TRBD2 on 6 matching bases. V was shortened by 4 bases and J by 5 bases, with 15 bases between the two germline ends. CDR1 is LGHNA and CDR2 is YNFKEQ in the germline V gene. This CDR3 region has 15 residues. The CDR3 nucleotides read TGTGCCAGCAGCCCTGCCGGGGGTCAAAACAATGAGCAGTTCTTC. It translates to CASSPAGGQNNEQFF.

The J gene is TRBJ1-2, the V gene TRBV10-3, with TRBD1 as a possible D gene (5 bases). V lost 0 bases and J 5 bases, leaving 10 bases between the germline ends. CDR3 length: 14 residues. Per the germline V gene, CDR1 is ENHRY and CDR2 is SYGVKD. CDR3 in DNA: TGTGCCATCAGTGAGTCCCGGGACTCTTATGGCTACACCTTC. Amino acid sequence: CAISESRDSYGYTF.

This chain joins TRBV12-3 or TRBV12-4 and TRBJ2-7, with 7 bases fitting TRBD2. Trimming removed 5 bases from V and 2 bases from J; junction bases left unmatched: 6. CDR3 size: 14 residues. CDR3 in DNA: TGTGCCAGCAGTCCCCCCCGGGGGGCCTACGAGCAGTACTTC. Its translation is CASSPPRGAYEQYF.